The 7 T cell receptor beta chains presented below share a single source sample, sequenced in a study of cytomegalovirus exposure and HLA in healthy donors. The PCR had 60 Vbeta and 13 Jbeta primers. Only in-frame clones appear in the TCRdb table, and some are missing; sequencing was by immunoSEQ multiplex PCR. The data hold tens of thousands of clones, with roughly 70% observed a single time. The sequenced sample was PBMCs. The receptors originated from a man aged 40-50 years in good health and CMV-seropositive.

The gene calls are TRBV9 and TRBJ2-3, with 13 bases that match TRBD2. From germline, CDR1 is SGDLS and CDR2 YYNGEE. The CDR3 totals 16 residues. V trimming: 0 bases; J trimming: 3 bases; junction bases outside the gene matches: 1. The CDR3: CASSVELAGGTDTQYF. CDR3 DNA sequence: TGTGCCAGCAGCGTAGAACTAGCGGGGGGGACAGATACGCAGTATTTT.

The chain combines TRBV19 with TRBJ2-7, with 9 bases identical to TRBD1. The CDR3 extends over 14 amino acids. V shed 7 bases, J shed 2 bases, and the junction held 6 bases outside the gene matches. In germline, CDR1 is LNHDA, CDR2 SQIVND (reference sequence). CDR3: CASNLGQGPYEQYF. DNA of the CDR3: TGTGCCAGTAATCTGGGACAGGGACCCTACGAGCAGTACTTC.

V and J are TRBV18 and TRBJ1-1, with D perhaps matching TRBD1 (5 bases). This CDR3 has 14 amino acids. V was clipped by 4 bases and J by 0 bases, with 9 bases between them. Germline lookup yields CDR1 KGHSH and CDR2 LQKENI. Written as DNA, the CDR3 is TGTGCCAGCTCACAGGGACTGATGAACACTGAAGCTTTCTTT. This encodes CASSQGLMNTEAFF.

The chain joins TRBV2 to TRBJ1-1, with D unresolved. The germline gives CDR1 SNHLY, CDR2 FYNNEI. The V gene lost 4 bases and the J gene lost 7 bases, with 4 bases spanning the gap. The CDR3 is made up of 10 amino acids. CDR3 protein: CASSVGEAFF. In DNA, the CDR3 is TGTGCCAGCAGTGTCGGTGAAGCTTTCTTT.

In DNA, the CDR3 is TGTGCCTCCCGTCCCCAACAGGGGAGAATGCTGGCCCAGCATTTT. Protein sequence: CASRPQQGRMLAQHF. The chain is built from TRBV19 and TRBJ1-5, with TRBD1 identical over 7 bases. Germline-derived CDR1 and CDR2 are LNHDA and SQIVND (reference sequence). This CDR3 spans 15 amino acids. The V segment lost 11 bases and the J segment 11 bases; nucleotides outside the gene matches: 21.

The CDR3 DNA reads as TGTGCCAGTAGTATAGGATCGCGAGGCACTGAAGCTTTCTTT. It yields the protein CASSIGSRGTEAFF. The chain couples TRBV19 to TRBJ1-1; the D is unclear. This CDR3 comprises 14 residues. Germline V gene data show CDR1 as LNHDA and CDR2 as SQIVND (reference sequence). V lost 1 base and J lost 4, with 10 bases in between.

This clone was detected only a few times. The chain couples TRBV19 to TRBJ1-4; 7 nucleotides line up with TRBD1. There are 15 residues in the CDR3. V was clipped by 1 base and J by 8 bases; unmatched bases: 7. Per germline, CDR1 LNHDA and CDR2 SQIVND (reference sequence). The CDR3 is CASSIATGFREKLFF. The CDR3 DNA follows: TGTGCCAGTAGTATAGCGACAGGGTTTCGAGAAAAACTGTTTTTT.